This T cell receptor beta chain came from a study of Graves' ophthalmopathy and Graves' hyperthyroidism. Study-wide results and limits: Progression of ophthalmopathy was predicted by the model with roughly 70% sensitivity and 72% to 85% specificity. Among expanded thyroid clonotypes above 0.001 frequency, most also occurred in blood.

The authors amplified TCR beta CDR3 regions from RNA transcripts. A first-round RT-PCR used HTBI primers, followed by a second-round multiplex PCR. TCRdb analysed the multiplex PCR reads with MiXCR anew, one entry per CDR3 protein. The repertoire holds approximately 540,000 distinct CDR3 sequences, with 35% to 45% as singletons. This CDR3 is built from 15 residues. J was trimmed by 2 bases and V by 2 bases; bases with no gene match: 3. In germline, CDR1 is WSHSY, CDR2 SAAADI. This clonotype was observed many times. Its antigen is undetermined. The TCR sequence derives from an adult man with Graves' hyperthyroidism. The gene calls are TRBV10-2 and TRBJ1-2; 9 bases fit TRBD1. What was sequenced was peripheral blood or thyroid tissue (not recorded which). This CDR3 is CASSETGQGNYGYTF. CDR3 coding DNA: TGCGCCAGCAGTGAGACGGGACAGGGAAACTATGGCTACACCTTC.